This T cell receptor beta chain is from a study of blood T cells in healthy people across ages. Study findings and constraints: Across the age range, TCR beta diversity per million T cells fell in a roughly linear way.

Remarks on this clonotype: Its antigen is not identified.

Healthy individuals of Caucasian origin from Russia, aged roughly 6 to 95, served as donors. A J-beta primer mix and a sample-barcoded 5' primer were used in a second PCR of about 7 to 12 cycles. In TCRdb, the 5' RACE reads were re-called with MiXCR into one record per CDR3 protein. The sample consists of some 550,000 distinct CDR3 sequences, around 48% of them appearing once. The clonotype comes from a man aged 80 or over in good health. Sequencing was done on a sample of blood.

This chain's CDR3 is CASTGGQGGPYEQYF. The DNA of the CDR3 is TGCGCCAGCACAGGGGGGCAGGGAGGCCCCTACGAGCAGTACTTC. The J gene is TRBJ2-7, the V gene TRBV5-1; a possible D gene is TRBD1 (7 bases). V lost 6 bases and J 2 bases, leaving 18 bases between the germline ends. The germline CDR1 and CDR2 sequences are SGHRS and YFSETQ. The CDR3 runs 15 residues. The variable domain in full, completed from reference TRBV5-1 and TRBJ2-7, reads KAGVTQTPRYLIKTRGQQVTLSCSPISGHRSVSWYQQTPGQGLQFLFEYFSETQRNKGNFPGRFSGRQFSNSRSEMNVSTLELGDSALYLCASTGGQGGPYEQYFGPGTRLTVT.